One and the same sample provided the 22 T cell receptor beta chains below, sequenced in a study of T-cell memory formation after mild COVID-19. TCRdb ran MiXCR on the 5' RACE reads and lists one entry per CDR3 protein. The table records roughly 250,000 distinct CDR3 sequences, roughly 17% of them present only once. Sequencing input: PBMCs or a T cell subset sorted from them (not recorded which). These receptors were taken from a man aged 18 to 30 who had mild COVID-19 (a few samples of this study predate the infection). Cell type and time point are not known.

V gene TRBV6-1 combines with J gene TRBJ2-7, with a tentative D call TRBD2 (5 bases). This CDR3 contains 11 residues. Trimming left V 10 bases short and J 3 bases short, with 10 bases between. CDR1 is MNHNS, CDR2 SASEGT, per germline. The CDR3 bases are TGTGCCACCCAGGAGGTCTACGAGCAGTACTTC. This translates into CATQEVYEQYF.

V is TRBV12-3 or TRBV12-4 and J is TRBJ2-7, with TRBD2 identical over 12 bases. Trimming removed 1 base from V and 5 bases from J; junction bases left unmatched: 3. CDR3 length equals 15 residues. The CDR3 sequence: CASSLGLAGEHEQYV. In DNA, the CDR3 is TGTGCCAGCAGTTTAGGACTAGCGGGGGAACACGAGCAGTACGTC.

The V gene is TRBV10-3, the J gene TRBJ1-3; D may be TRBD1 (5 bases). With 6 bases removed from V and 0 bases from J, the gap between germline ends came to 18 bases. CDR1 is ENHRY, CDR2 SYGVKD, per germline. This CDR3 region has 17 residues. CDR3 coding DNA: TGTGCCATCAGCCCCCGGGGCAGGTTGGCCTCTGGAAACACCATATATTTT. This sequence encodes CAISPRGRLASGNTIYF.

This clonotype was detected ten times or more. The chain has TRBV20-1 and TRBJ2-1, with 7 nucleotides matching TRBD2. Germline V gene sequence: CDR1 DFQATT, CDR2 SNEGSKA (reference sequence). V gave up 5 bases and J gave up 7 bases; unmatched junction bases: 11. The CDR3 sequence is 14 residues long. The CDR3 DNA is TGCAGTGCTCAAGCGGGGACTCTAAGGAATGAGCAGTTCTTC. Its protein product is CSAQAGTLRNEQFF.

This chain joins TRBV24-1 and TRBJ2-1; D is uncertain. The CDR3 sequence is 12 residues long. V lost 3 bases and J lost 7, with 6 bases in between. Germline V CDR1 and CDR2: KGHDR, SFDVKD. CDR3 nucleotide sequence: TGTGCCACCAGTGATATGGAGAATGAGCAGTTCTTC. Translation: CATSDMENEQFF.

This clonotype occurred many times. This sequence joins TRBV5-1 and TRBJ1-1, with TRBD1 as a possible D gene (5 bases). V gave up 4 bases and J gave up 1 base, with 11 bases separating them. CDR3 length equals 14 residues. The germline V gene encodes CDR1 SGHRS and CDR2 YFSETQ. As DNA, the CDR3 is TGCGCCAGCAGCAGCGGGACGGCGAACACTGAAGCTTTCTTT. Protein product: CASSSGTANTEAFF.

J is TRBJ1-5 and V is TRBV7-8; D call uncertain. This CDR3 contains 14 residues. Germline V gene data show CDR1 as SGHVS and CDR2 as FQNEAQ. The V gene lost 7 bases and the J gene lost 2 bases, with 12 bases spanning the gap. As DNA, the CDR3 is TGTGCCAGCATGGCGGTGGAAGGCAATCAGCCCCAGCATTTT. Translating it yields CASMAVEGNQPQHF.

This clonotype was seen a handful of times. The V and J genes are TRBV20-1 and TRBJ2-7; TRBD2 might be the D (6 bases). The CDR3 runs to 15 residues. The V end lost 3 bases, the J end lost 4 bases, and 19 bases lay between the germline ends. Germline V CDR1 and CDR2: DFQATT, SNEGSKA (reference sequence). CDR3 residues: CSARVGVRGGYEQYF. CDR3 DNA: TGCAGTGCTAGGGTAGGGGTGCGGGGTGGATACGAGCAGTACTTC.

This clonotype was seen at least ten times. This chain uses TRBV4-1 with TRBJ2-3; D gene unclear. Trimming removed 0 bases from V and 4 bases from J, with 14 bases in between. CDR3 length equals 16 residues. In germline, CDR1 is MGHRA, CDR2 YSYEKL. CDR3 in amino acids: CASSQEFAPSPDTQYF. CDR3 DNA sequence: TGCGCCAGCAGCCAAGAGTTTGCCCCAAGTCCAGATACGCAGTATTTT.

V is TRBV12-3 or TRBV12-4 and J is TRBJ2-7; no clear D. The length of the CDR3 is 14 residues. Trimming left V 0 bases short and J 2 bases short, with 8 bases between. CDR3 nucleotides: TGTGCCAGCAGTTTAGCAGGTCGGGCCTACGAGCAGTACGTC. It translates to CASSLAGRAYEQYV.

This clonotype has more than one count but fewer than ten. The chain recombines TRBV9 with TRBJ2-2; 7 positions match TRBD1. Germline lookup yields CDR1 SGDLS and CDR2 YYNGEE. This CDR3 has 12 amino acids. Trimming took 7 bases from V and 5 from J; bases not matched to a gene: 2. This CDR3 reads CASSTGTGELFF. The CDR3, as DNA: TGTGCCAGCTCGACAGGGACCGGGGAGCTGTTTTTT. The full variable domain, its missing parts supplied by reference TRBV9 and TRBJ2-2, is DSGVTQTPKHLITATGQRVTLRCSPRSGDLSVYWYQQSLDQGLQFLIQYYNGEERAKGNILERFSAQQFPDLHSELNLSSLELGDSALYFCASSTGTGELFFGEGSRLTVL.

This clonotype has only a few counts. The rearrangement uses TRBV2 and TRBJ1-5, with TRBD1 as a possible D gene (6 bases). Per the germline V gene, CDR1 is SNHLY and CDR2 is FYNNEI. The CDR3 runs to 15 residues. The V gene lost 2 bases and the J gene lost 4 bases, with 12 bases spanning the gap. Written as DNA, the CDR3 is TGTGCCAGCAGTGAAAGACGGCAGGGGAATCAGCCCCAGCATTTT. Amino acids: CASSERRQGNQPQHF.

Ten or more counts support this clonotype. The CDR3 coding sequence is TGTGCCAGCAGTTTAGGGGGGACGGTCAATCAGCCCCAGCATTTT. It codes for CASSLGGTVNQPQHF. The chain joins TRBV12-3 or TRBV12-4 to TRBJ1-5; D possibly corresponds to TRBD1 (5 bases). V was cut by 1 base and J by 3 bases, with 10 bases left in between. The CDR3 loop spans 15 amino acids.

This clonotype appeared a few times. The V call is TRBV20-1, the J call TRBJ1-4; D ambiguous. The CDR3 totals 16 residues. V gave up 0 bases and J gave up 7 bases, with 18 bases separating them. Germline V gene sequence: CDR1 DFQATT, CDR2 SNEGSKA (reference sequence). CDR3 sequence reads: CSARDPARGTGEKLFF. As DNA, the CDR3 is TGCAGTGCTAGAGATCCAGCCAGAGGTACCGGTGAAAAACTGTTTTTT.

The chain is built from TRBV7-6 and TRBJ2-1; TRBD1 might be the D (6 bases). CDR3 length equals 14 residues. Trimming removed 5 bases from V and 7 bases from J, with 15 bases in between. Germline loops: CDR1 SGHVS, CDR2 FNYEAQ. CDR3 sequence reads: CASSPGVGSNEQFF. The CDR3 DNA follows: TGTGCCAGCAGCCCAGGGGTAGGGTCGAATGAGCAGTTCTTC.

This clonotype was observed a handful of times. J is TRBJ2-2 and V is TRBV20-1; D is ambiguous. V lost 3 bases, J lost 3 bases, and 8 bases lay in between. The CDR3 length is 13 residues. CDR1 DFQATT and CDR2 SNEGSKA come from the germline V gene (reference sequence). CDR3 DNA: TGCAGTGCTAGCGAGCCGGACACCGGGGAGCTGTTTTTT. Residues: CSASEPDTGELFF.

The J gene is TRBJ2-1, the V gene TRBV11-1; D is ambiguous. Looked up from germline, CDR1 is SGHAT and CDR2 is FQDESV (reference sequence). V was pared by 0 bases and J by 5 bases, with 8 bases between. CDR3 length: 14 amino acids. CDR3 protein: CASSLAHRDNEQFF. The CDR3 bases are TGTGCCAGCAGCTTAGCGCATCGAGACAATGAGCAGTTCTTC.

V is TRBV5-4 and J is TRBJ1-1; D is ambiguous. V was cut by 2 bases and J by 1 base, with 9 bases left in between. This CDR3 comprises 14 residues. Germline V gene sequence: CDR1 SGHNT, CDR2 YYREEE (reference sequence). The CDR3 nucleotides are TGTGCCAGCAGCTTAGCAGAACAGAACACTGAAGCTTTCTTT. Translated: CASSLAEQNTEAFF.

This clonotype was recorded a few times. This chain joins TRBV20-1 and TRBJ1-2, with D possibly TRBD1 on 5 matching bases. The CDR3 runs 15 residues. Germline CDR1 and CDR2: DFQATT and SNEGSKA (reference sequence). The ends were cut back, 0 bases at V and 3 bases at J, with 14 bases in the middle. CDR3 region: CSARDLYGGDYGYTF. The CDR3 nucleotides are TGCAGTGCTAGAGATCTCTACGGGGGGGACTATGGCTACACCTTC.

V gene TRBV20-1 combines with J gene TRBJ2-7, with 7 positions matching TRBD1. V shed 2 bases, J shed 3 bases, and the junction held 4 bases outside the gene matches. The CDR3 contains 13 residues. Germline V gene lookup returns CDR1 DFQATT and CDR2 SNEGSKA (reference sequence). CDR3 bases: TGCAGTGCTAGATACCAGGGGGACTACGAGCAGTACGTC. The encoded protein is CSARYQGDYEQYV.

The chain couples TRBV6-6 to TRBJ1-2, with 9 bases aligning to TRBD1. The V and J ends lost 5 bases and 5 bases, in that order; junction bases with no gene match: 9. CDR1 is MNHNY and CDR2 is SVGAGI in the germline V gene (reference sequence). CDR3 length: 15 residues. The CDR3 protein is CASSQMDRGFYGYTF. The CDR3 nucleotides read TGTGCCAGCAGTCAAATGGACAGGGGTTTTTATGGCTACACCTTC.

The chain carries TRBV4-3 and TRBJ1-1, with TRBD1 matching over 9 bases. This CDR3 region has 14 residues. Germline trimming cut 0 bases from V and 6 bases from J; bases unmatched to any gene: 2. Germline V CDR1 and CDR2: LGHNA, YSLEER. CDR3 in DNA: TGCGCCAGCAGCCAAGACGGGACAGGGTCTGAAGCTTTCTTT. It yields the protein CASSQDGTGSEAFF.